This section outlines one T cell receptor beta chain sequence together with its context. The data originate from a study of cytomegalovirus exposure and HLA in healthy donors. The ends were cut back, 4 bases at V and 1 base at J, with 11 bases in the middle. Germline values: CDR1 PRHDT, CDR2 FYEKMQ (reference sequence). The CDR3 covers 14 residues. The PCR ran on 60 Vbeta and 13 Jbeta primers. TCRdb's table, derived via immunoSEQ multiplex PCR, lists solely in-frame clones and lacks some. The data show under 150,000 clones, 55% to 85% seen once. The clonotype originates from a man aged 40-50 years in good health and CMV-seronegative. The sequenced material came from PBMCs. The genes are TRBV13 and TRBJ2-7; a weak D match, TRBD1 (6 bases). The CDR3 region is CASSSDRNSYEQYF. CDR3 DNA: TGTGCCAGCAGCTCAGACAGGAATTCCTACGAGCAGTACTTC.